What follows are 17 T cell receptor beta chains derived from one specimen sequenced in a study of OX40 agonist ivuxolimab in advanced cancers. Method: immunoSEQ multiplex PCR; TCRdb's copy keeps in-frame clones and lacks some. The sample yields roughly 71,000 clones, 85% seen once. The sequenced sample was CD4+ or CD8+ T cells sorted from blood, obtained in a trial of the OX40 agonist ivuxolimab. Receptors originate from an adult with an advanced solid tumor such as melanoma, head and neck, liver or kidney cancer.

V gene TRBV29-1 combines with J gene TRBJ2-5; 11 bases align to TRBD2. Germline V gene lookup returns CDR1 SQVTM and CDR2 ANQGSEA. The V gene end was trimmed by 5 bases and the J gene end by 7 bases; junction bases not matched to a gene: 9. The CDR3 contains 14 residues. The CDR3 reads CSVSPTSGEGTQYF. The CDR3, as DNA: TGCAGCGTTTCTCCGACTAGCGGGGAAGGGACCCAGTACTTC.

The V gene is TRBV30, the J gene TRBJ1-2; D gene ambiguous. Germline V lookup: CDR1 GTSNPN, CDR2 SVGIG (reference sequence). The CDR3 covers 15 residues. Trimming stripped 0 bases from V and 4 bases from J, with 15 bases between. The CDR3 loop reads CAWSVRFGGSYGYTF. For the CDR3, the DNA is TGTGCCTGGAGTGTAAGGTTCGGCGGGAGCTATGGCTACACCTTC.

The chain has TRBV5-8 and TRBJ2-2; D is uncertain. Germline values: CDR1 SGHTS, CDR2 YDEGEE. The CDR3 runs 13 residues. Trimming shortened V by 3 bases and J by 6 bases, and 9 bases separated the two germline ends. This CDR3 is CASSSGPSGELFF. In DNA, the CDR3 is TGTGCCAGCAGCTCCGGGCCGTCCGGGGAGCTGTTTTTT.

In its sample, this clone was seen once. The sample holds other DNA sequences that translate to the same CDR3. The gene calls are TRBV6-5 and TRBJ2-5; D uncertain. Germline V gene sequence: CDR1 MNHEY, CDR2 SVGAGI. The germline V and J ends were trimmed by 0 bases and 4 bases, with 6 bases remaining between them. The CDR3 has 13 amino acids. The CDR3 loop is CASSYSSGETQYF. The DNA of the CDR3 is TGTGCCAGCAGTTACTCCTCCGGAGAGACCCAGTACTTC.

The chain uses TRBV25-1 and TRBJ2-2; 11 nucleotides line up with TRBD1. Germline values: CDR1 MGHDK, CDR2 SYGVNS. CDR3 length: 16 residues. J lost 5 bases, V lost 5 bases, and 7 bases had no gene match. CDR3 sequence: CASSLPGTGGTGELFF. The CDR3 DNA sequence: TGTGCCAGCAGTTTACCCGGGACAGGGGGGACCGGGGAGCTGTTTTTT.

The chain joins TRBV28 to TRBJ2-1; TRBD1 or TRBD2 may be the D gene (5 bases each). Germline V gives CDR1 MDHEN, CDR2 SYDVKM. Trimming left V 3 bases short and J 6 bases short, with 27 bases between. This CDR3 comprises 19 residues. The CDR3, as DNA: TGTGCCAGCAGTTTCCTAAACCCCTGGGGCAGCGGAGGTCTCAATGAGCAGTTCTTC. It specifies CASSFLNPWGSGGLNEQFF.

The chain carries TRBV11-3 and TRBJ1-2; tentative D call: TRBD1 (5 bases). V gave up 2 bases and J gave up 6 bases, with 16 bases separating them. The CDR3 consists of 15 residues. The germline V gene has CDR1 SGHNT and CDR2 YENEEA. The CDR3 sequence: CASSLSDGGDHGYTF. The CDR3 DNA is TGTGCCAGCAGCTTAAGTGACGGGGGGGATCATGGCTACACCTTC.

This chain connects TRBV30 to TRBJ1-4, with D possibly being TRBD1 (6 bases). The CDR3 runs 15 residues. CDR1 GTSNPN and CDR2 SVGIG come from the germline V gene (reference sequence). Trimming took off 5 bases at V and 8 bases at J, with 21 bases between the two ends. The CDR3 DNA reads as TGTGCCTGGTCTCCTCTCTTTGGGGGCCGAGAAAAACTGTTTTTT. It is translated as CAWSPLFGGREKLFF.

The gene calls are TRBV5-6 and TRBJ2-7, with 8 bases that match TRBD2. V lost 4 bases and J lost 6; bases outside the gene matches: 9. The germline gives CDR1 SGHDT, CDR2 YYEEEE. This CDR3 is built from 14 residues. For the CDR3, the DNA is TGTGCCAGCAGCGCCCCACCGGGGGGGCGCGAGCAGTACTTC. Translated: CASSAPPGGREQYF.

The V and J genes are TRBV29-1 and TRBJ1-3; the D is unclear. This CDR3 has 13 residues. CDR1 and CDR2 (germline): SQVTM, ANQGSEA. The germline V and J ends were trimmed by 7 bases and 3 bases, with 13 bases remaining between them. The CDR3 is CSGQSIGGNTIYF. CDR3 in DNA: TGCAGCGGGCAGTCGATAGGTGGAAACACCATATATTTT.

The chain recombines TRBV30 with TRBJ2-1; the D is unclear. There are 13 residues in the CDR3. Per the germline V gene, CDR1 is GTSNPN and CDR2 is SVGIG (reference sequence). The V and J ends lost 5 bases and 5 bases respectively, with 13 bases between them. The CDR3 DNA follows: TGTGCCTGGGCTATACAAGCCGACAATGAGCAGTTCTTC. Translating gives CAWAIQADNEQFF.

The CDR3 spells CASSRGQGRNEQFF. In nucleotides, the CDR3 is TGTGCCAGCAGCCGTGGACAGGGGAGGAATGAGCAGTTCTTC. The rearrangement links TRBV28 to TRBJ2-1; 9 bases align to TRBD1. Germline values: CDR1 MDHEN, CDR2 SYDVKM. The CDR3 totals 14 residues. The V segment lost 6 bases and the J segment 7 bases; nucleotides outside the gene matches: 7.

This clone showed up just a few times. CDR3 amino acids: CASSPKTGMETQYF. The CDR3 region has the DNA TGTGCCAGCAGCCCAAAGACAGGGATGGAGACCCAGTACTTC. The J gene is TRBJ2-5, the V gene TRBV5-4; TRBD1 matches 7 bases. Germline CDR1 reads SGHNT; CDR2 reads YYREEE (reference sequence). With 4 bases clipped from V and 5 bases from J, the junction kept 8 bases outside the gene matches. The CDR3 contains 14 residues.

V and J are TRBV6-5 and TRBJ1-5; TRBD1 is a possible D gene (6 bases). Trimming stripped 5 bases from V and 4 bases from J, with 15 bases between. Per germline, CDR1 MNHEY and CDR2 SVGAGI. The CDR3 length is 15 residues. The DNA for the CDR3 is TGTGCCAGCAGTCTACAGGGTGTTCCTAATCAGCCCCAGCATTTT. Translation gives CASSLQGVPNQPQHF.

The chain links TRBV28 to TRBJ1-6; unclear D gene. V gave up 7 bases and J gave up 7 bases, with 5 bases separating them. CDR1 is MDHEN, CDR2 SYDVKM, per germline. The CDR3 extends over 11 amino acids. CDR3 nucleotides: TGTGCCAGCAAAGGGAATTCACCCCTCCACTTT. This gives the protein CASKGNSPLHF. The variable domain in full, completed from reference TRBV28 and TRBJ1-6, reads DVKVTQSSRYLVKRTGEKVFLECVQDMDHENMFWYRQDPGLGLRLIYFSYDVKMKEKGDIPEGYSVSREKKERFSLILESASTNQTSMYLCASKGNSPLHFGNGTRLTVT.

The chain is built from TRBV28 and TRBJ2-3; 7 bases agree with TRBD2. CDR1 and CDR2 from the germline V gene are MDHEN and SYDVKM. This CDR3 contains 15 residues. The ends lost 2 bases at V and 8 bases at J; junction bases unmatched: 10. The CDR3 region has the DNA TGTGCCAGCAGTTTAGGGGGGGGTCAAATGGGTACGCAGTATTTT. Protein sequence: CASSLGGGQMGTQYF.

The rearrangement joins TRBV30 to TRBJ1-3, with a tentative D call TRBD1 (6 bases). CDR3 length: 12 residues. CDR1 GTSNPN and CDR2 SVGIG come from the germline V gene (reference sequence). V was pared by 6 bases and J by 1 base, with 7 bases between. CDR3 DNA: TGTGCCTGTCAGGGGTCTGGAAACACCATATATTTT. This sequence encodes CACQGSGNTIYF.